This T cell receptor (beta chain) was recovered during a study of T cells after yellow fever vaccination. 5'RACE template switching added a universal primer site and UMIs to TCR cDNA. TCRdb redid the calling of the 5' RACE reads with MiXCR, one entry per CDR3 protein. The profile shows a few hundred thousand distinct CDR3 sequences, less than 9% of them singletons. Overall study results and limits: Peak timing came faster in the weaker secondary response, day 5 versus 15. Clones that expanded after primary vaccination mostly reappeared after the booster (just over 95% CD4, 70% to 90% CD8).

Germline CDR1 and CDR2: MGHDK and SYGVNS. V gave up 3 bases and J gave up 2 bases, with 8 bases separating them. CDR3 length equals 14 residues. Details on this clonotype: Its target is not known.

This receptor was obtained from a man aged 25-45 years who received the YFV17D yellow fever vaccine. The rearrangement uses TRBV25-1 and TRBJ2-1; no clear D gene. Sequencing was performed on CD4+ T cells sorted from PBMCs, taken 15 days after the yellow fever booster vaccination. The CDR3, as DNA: TGTGCCAGCAGTGATAGTTCGCCCTACAATGAGCAGTTCTTC. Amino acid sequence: CASSDSSPYNEQFF.